This T cell receptor (beta chain) comes out of a study of blood T cell repertoires in COVID-19. Study at large: Some COVID-19 samples were acute and others convalescent; all came from the United States, Italy and Spain.

The data were produced by immunoSEQ multiplex PCR, yet TCRdb's version contains in-frame clones alone and is incomplete. The sample lists roughly 70,000 clones, 75% to 90% occurring once. There are 15 residues in the CDR3. Trimming removed 0 bases at V and 4 bases at J, with 11 bases between. Germline V gene sequence: CDR1 MNHNY, CDR2 SVGAGI (reference sequence). The V gene is TRBV6-6, the J gene TRBJ2-3; D ambiguous. The receptor was derived from a woman of 80 years or more with active COVID-19. What was sequenced was peripheral blood. CDR3 DNA sequence: TGTGCCAGCAGTTACTCCGGGTCGGCTGCAGATACGCAGTATTTT. Translation: CASSYSGSAADTQYF.